What follows are 30 T cell receptor beta chains derived from one specimen sequenced in a study of blood T cell repertoires in COVID-19. Repertoires were generated with immunoSEQ multiplex PCR, while TCRdb's copy carries only in-frame clones and drops some. The data contain 250,000 to 350,000 clones, 88% of them seen just once; the ten biggest clones take up around 1%. The specimen sequenced was PBMCs or T cells enriched from blood (not recorded which). The receptors come from a woman aged 25 to 39 who had recovered from COVID-19.

The chain joins TRBV6-4 to TRBJ1-6; TRBD1 is a possible D gene (6 bases). Germline V gene data show CDR1 as MRHNA and CDR2 as SNTAGT. This CDR3 has 18 amino acids. Between the trimmed V and J ends, which lost 5 bases and 6 bases, there was a span of 23 bases. DNA for the CDR3: TGTGCCAGCAGTCGATTCGCAGGGGACGGTGGCCCTAATTCACCCCTCCACTTT. It codes for CASSRFAGDGGPNSPLHF.

The chain employs TRBV6-1 and TRBJ1-2; weak D call: TRBD1 (6 bases). V was trimmed by 0 bases and J by 1 base, leaving 12 bases between them. CDR3 length: 16 residues. The germline gives CDR1 MNHNS, CDR2 SASEGT. As DNA, the CDR3 is TGTGCCAGCAGTGAAGCGCTGAACAGGGTTAACTATGGCTACACCTTC. Encoded protein: CASSEALNRVNYGYTF.

This clone was detected only once. CDR3 sequence reads: CASSQTDRDTEAFF. DNA for the CDR3: TGCGCCAGCAGTCAAACCGACAGGGATACTGAAGCTTTCTTT. The chain links TRBV23-1 to TRBJ1-1; 7 positions match TRBD1. TRBV23-1 is designated an ORF whose function remains uncertain. There are 14 residues in the CDR3. With V trimmed by 2 bases and J by 5 bases, 5 bases remained unmatched.

The chain has TRBV7-2 and TRBJ2-2, with 8 bases matching TRBD2. The CDR3 is 16 residues long. Germline V gene sequence: CDR1 SGHTA, CDR2 FQGNSA. V lost 1 base to trimming and J lost 7 bases; unmatched junction nucleotides: 8. In DNA, the CDR3 is TGTGCCAGCAGCTTAGTCGACGGGGGGGCCGTCGGGGAGCTGTTTTTT. Amino acids: CASSLVDGGAVGELFF.

This chain links TRBV6-5 with TRBJ2-1; possible D gene TRBD2, 6 bases. Trimming removed 0 bases at V and 8 bases at J, with 17 bases between. The germline gives CDR1 MNHEY, CDR2 SVGAGI. This CDR3 comprises 16 residues. The CDR3 is CASSYSVPGVFDEQFF. CDR3 DNA: TGTGCCAGCAGTTACTCGGTTCCGGGAGTCTTCGATGAGCAGTTCTTC.

The V call is TRBV27, the J call TRBJ2-7; TRBD2 aligns across 7 bases. Unmatched junction bases numbered 6, after V lost 5 bases and J lost 2 bases. Looked up from germline, CDR1 is MNHEY and CDR2 is SMNVEV (reference sequence). This CDR3 has 14 residues. CDR3 sequence: CASSRGGHTYEQYF. The DNA for the CDR3 is TGTGCCAGCAGTCGGGGAGGGCATACCTACGAGCAGTACTTC.

The CDR3 DNA reads as TGTGCCTGGAGCTCGGGGACAGGGATTATCTACGAGCAGTACTTC. It translates to CAWSSGTGIIYEQYF. The chain employs TRBV30 and TRBJ2-7; 9 bases match TRBD1. This CDR3 comprises 15 residues. Trimming cost V 3 bases and J 3 bases; bases outside gene matches: 9. CDR1 GTSNPN and CDR2 SVGIG come from the germline V gene (reference sequence). Full variable domain (outside the CDR3, taken from reference TRBV30 and TRBJ2-7): SQTIHQWPATLVQPVGSPLSLECTVEGTSNPNLYWYRQAAGRGLQLLFYSVGIGQISSEVPQNLSASRPQDRQFILSSKKLLLSDSGFYLCAWSSGTGIIYEQYFGPGTRLTVT.

CDR3 in amino acids: CASSTLGQVSYEQYF. The CDR3 DNA reads TGTGCCAGCAGCACCTTAGGACAGGTCTCCTACGAGCAGTACTTC. The chain recombines TRBV5-4 with TRBJ2-7; 7 bases are shared with TRBD1. CDR3 size: 15 residues. Germline trimming cut 4 bases from V and 0 bases from J; bases unmatched to any gene: 7. From germline, CDR1 is SGHNT and CDR2 YYREEE (reference sequence).

The genes are TRBV30 and TRBJ1-2; D is perhaps TRBD1 (6 bases). CDR3 length: 17 residues. Germline lookup yields CDR1 GTSNPN and CDR2 SVGIG (reference sequence). V lost 2 bases and J 4 bases, leaving 23 bases between the germline ends. The CDR3 DNA reads TGTGCCTGGAGTTCGCATTCACTGGCTCAGGGGCCCTATGGCTACACCTTC. This gives the protein CAWSSHSLAQGPYGYTF.

The chain has TRBV5-1 and TRBJ2-3; D perhaps matches TRBD1 (6 bases). Trimming left V 0 bases short and J 5 bases short, with 7 bases between. Germline CDR1 is SGHRS and CDR2 is YFSETQ. The CDR3 loop spans 13 amino acids. In nucleotides, the CDR3 is TGCGCCAGCAGCTTGGAGGGGGAAGATACGCAGTATTTT. This gives the protein CASSLEGEDTQYF.

The chain joins TRBV7-6 to TRBJ2-5; maybe TRBD2 (6 bases). Germline V gene lookup returns CDR1 SGHVS and CDR2 FNYEAQ. V was cut by 4 bases and J by 5 bases, with 17 bases left in between. This CDR3 region has 15 residues. The CDR3 coding sequence is TGTGCCAGCAGCTCACGAAGGGGCAGCGGGGAGACCCAGTACTTC. Translating gives CASSSRRGSGETQYF.

The chain couples TRBV30 to TRBJ1-1; the match to TRBD1 covers 8 bases. From germline, CDR1 is GTSNPN and CDR2 SVGIG (reference sequence). V lost 7 bases, J lost 1 base, and 5 bases stayed unmatched. The CDR3 consists of 13 residues. CDR3 region: CAYSQGGNTEAFF. The CDR3, as DNA: TGTGCCTACTCACAGGGGGGGAACACTGAAGCTTTCTTT.

V and J are TRBV5-1 and TRBJ2-1; 15 bases are shared with TRBD2. V was clipped by 4 bases and J by 6 bases; unmatched bases: 8. The CDR3 loop spans 17 amino acids. Per germline, CDR1 SGHRS and CDR2 YFSETQ. CDR3 DNA sequence: TGCGCCAGCAGCGCTCGGACTAGCGGGAGGGGAAGCAATGAGCAGTTCTTC. Translating it yields CASSARTSGRGSNEQFF.

This chain links TRBV11-2 with TRBJ2-7, with a possible D match to TRBD2 (6 bases). This CDR3 contains 13 residues. Germline assignment: CDR1 SGHAT and CDR2 FQNNGV. V was pared by 0 bases and J by 7 bases, with 10 bases between. This CDR3 is CASSLDLRGEQYF. The CDR3 bases are TGTGCCAGCAGCTTAGATCTTCGGGGGGAGCAGTACTTC.

The chain recombines TRBV4-1 with TRBJ1-1; 7 bases align to TRBD1. The CDR3 extends over 13 amino acids. With 6 bases clipped from V and 8 bases from J, the junction kept 9 bases outside the gene matches. Germline CDR1 reads MGHRA; CDR2 reads YSYEKL. The CDR3 sequence is CASRHLGTAEAFF. DNA for the CDR3: TGCGCCAGCAGACACTTAGGGACAGCAGAAGCTTTCTTT.

This clone has more than one count but fewer than ten. The V gene is TRBV18, the J gene TRBJ2-4; 8 nucleotides line up with TRBD1. Germline V gene lookup returns CDR1 KGHSH and CDR2 LQKENI. The J segment lost 1 base and the V segment lost 0 bases, leaving 5 bases of the junction unmatched. This CDR3 is built from 17 residues. Written as DNA, the CDR3 is TGTGCCAGCTCACCACCCAGGGGGCCAGAGGCCAAAAACATTCAGTACTTC. The encoded protein is CASSPPRGPEAKNIQYF.

The chain recombines TRBV6-5 with TRBJ2-1; possibly TRBD2 for D (5 bases). The V end was cut by 6 bases, the J end by 9 bases, with 12 bases between. Germline V gene lookup returns CDR1 MNHEY and CDR2 SVGAGI. This CDR3 comprises 12 residues. The CDR3 DNA reads as TGTGCCAGCAGAAGACTCGGAGGTGAGCAGTTCTTC. This sequence encodes CASRRLGGEQFF.

This clone was counted once. V gene TRBV6-2 or TRBV6-3 combines with J gene TRBJ2-7; D unclear. This CDR3 is built from 11 residues. Germline CDR1 reads MNHEY; CDR2 reads SVGEGT. V was cut by 2 bases and J by 3 bases, with 2 bases left in between. CDR3 coding DNA: TGTGCCAGCAGTTACCACTACGAGCAGTACTTC. As protein: CASSYHYEQYF.

Remarks on this clone: This specimen includes other DNA sequences encoding the same CDR3. The chain uses TRBV2 and TRBJ1-2, with TRBD1 identical over 9 bases. V was clipped by 6 bases and J by 6 bases; unmatched bases: 5. CDR3 size: 13 residues. Germline lookup yields CDR1 SNHLY and CDR2 FYNNEI. DNA of the CDR3: TGTGCCAGCAGGGGACAGGGTCTGGATGGCTACACCTTC. Protein product: CASRGQGLDGYTF.

The CDR3 DNA reads TGCGCCAGCAGCCTTGGCCAGCGGGGAACCTACGAGCAGTACTTC. Its translation is CASSLGQRGTYEQYF. V is TRBV4-3 and J is TRBJ2-7, with 7 bases identical to TRBD2. The V gene's germline CDR1 is LGHNA and CDR2 YSLEER. This CDR3 region has 15 residues. Germline trimming cut 4 bases from V and 2 bases from J; bases unmatched to any gene: 8.

The rearrangement uses TRBV14 and TRBJ1-2; the D gene is possibly TRBD1 (6 bases). This CDR3 spans 16 amino acids. V was clipped by 1 base and J by 8 bases, with 20 bases between them. The germline CDR1 and CDR2 sequences are SGHDN and FVKESK. The CDR3 region has the DNA TGTGCCAGCAGCCAAGTCGGACAGAGCTACCTCCTCGGCTACACCTTC. It encodes CASSQVGQSYLLGYTF.

This clone has a single count. The chain carries TRBV7-2 and TRBJ1-1; D gene ambiguous. The germline gives CDR1 SGHTA, CDR2 FQGNSA. V lost 5 bases and J 0 bases, leaving 10 bases between the germline ends. The CDR3 covers 14 residues. The CDR3 is CASSQKRVNTEAFF. The CDR3 DNA reads as TGTGCCAGCAGCCAAAAACGGGTGAACACTGAAGCTTTCTTT.

With respect to this clone: The sample carries other DNA sequences with the same CDR3. This chain uses TRBV19 with TRBJ1-1; no reliable D call. Germline CDR1 is LNHDA and CDR2 is SQIVND (reference sequence). Deletions cut 2 bases from V and 1 base from J, with 5 bases between. This CDR3 is 13 amino acids long. CDR3 in DNA: TGTGCCAGTAGTATACGGGAGAACACTGAAGCTTTCTTT. Translated, it gives CASSIRENTEAFF.

The chain recombines TRBV12-3 or TRBV12-4 with TRBJ1-4; D perhaps matches TRBD1 (5 bases). The V gene lost 6 bases and the J gene lost 3 bases, with 8 bases spanning the gap. CDR3 length equals 13 residues. The CDR3 region is CASRGDSNEKLFF. The CDR3 DNA reads as TGTGCCAGCAGGGGGGACTCTAATGAAAAACTGTTTTTT.

The chain is built from TRBV7-3 and TRBJ2-3; D uncertain. The CDR3 is made up of 12 amino acids. The germline CDR1 and CDR2 sequences are SGHTA and FQGTGA. With 5 bases removed from V and 2 bases from J, the gap between germline ends came to 5 bases. The CDR3 nucleotides are TGTGCCAGCAGCCTCCCCACAGATACGCAGTATTTT. This codes for CASSLPTDTQYF.

The genes are TRBV29-1 and TRBJ2-7; no firm D call. This CDR3 has 10 residues. Trimming removed 4 bases at V and 5 bases at J, with 6 bases between. Germline lookup yields CDR1 SQVTM and CDR2 ANQGSEA. The CDR3 nucleotides are TGCAGCGTTGGGGCCGACGAGCAGTACTTC. Translation: CSVGADEQYF.

V and J are TRBV6-2 or TRBV6-3 and TRBJ2-7; D is uncertain. CDR1 is MNHEY, CDR2 SVGEGT, per germline. With 3 bases removed from V and 0 bases from J, the gap between germline ends came to 15 bases. The CDR3 contains 16 residues. The CDR3 here is CASSYPFARSSYEQYF. DNA of the CDR3: TGTGCCAGCAGTTATCCCTTCGCGAGGAGCTCCTACGAGCAGTACTTC.

The rearrangement uses TRBV24-1 and TRBJ1-2, with a weak D call TRBD1 (6 bases). Per germline, CDR1 KGHDR and CDR2 SFDVKD. This CDR3 is 14 amino acids long. The V end lost 3 bases, the J end lost 8 bases, and 15 bases lay between the germline ends. The CDR3 DNA follows: TGTGCCACCAGTGATCCTGTACAGGGTGGGGGCTACACCTTC. Its translation: CATSDPVQGGGYTF.

The J gene is TRBJ2-7, the V gene TRBV5-6; D might be TRBD1 (5 bases). CDR1 is SGHDT, CDR2 YYEEEE, per germline. The CDR3 is made up of 13 amino acids. V lost 4 bases and J 0 bases, leaving 8 bases between the germline ends. In DNA form, the CDR3 reads TGTGCCAGCAGCCTGACAGTCTCCTACGAGCAGTACTTC. This encodes CASSLTVSYEQYF.

The CDR3 sequence is CASSLQGSNTGELFF. The CDR3, as DNA: TGTGCCAGCAGCCTTCAGGGATCGAACACCGGGGAGCTGTTTTTT. This chain uses TRBV7-3 with TRBJ2-2; D may be TRBD1 (5 bases). Germline CDR1 reads SGHTA; CDR2 reads FQGTGA. The CDR3 runs to 15 residues. V dropped 5 bases and J dropped 0 bases, with 10 bases sitting between them.